Below are 17 T cell receptor beta chains sequenced from a single sample in a study of radiotherapy plus CTLA-4 blockade in lung cancer. Method: immunoSEQ multiplex PCR; TCRdb's copy keeps in-frame clones and lacks some. The data contain tens of thousands of clones, 80% to 90% of them singletons. Specimen: peripheral blood, collected from a patient treated with radiotherapy plus ipilimumab. The receptor set was obtained from a human donor with non-small cell lung cancer who had stable disease on radiotherapy plus ipilimumab.

Only one count was recorded for this clone. The chain couples TRBV6-1 to TRBJ2-7; D gene unclear. CDR1 MNHNS and CDR2 SASEGT come from the germline V gene. The V gene lost 7 bases and the J gene lost 3 bases, with 7 bases spanning the gap. The CDR3 has 11 residues. The CDR3 region has the DNA TGTGCCAGCATAGGCGGCTACGAGCAGTACTTC. This translates into CASIGGYEQYF.

The V call is TRBV29-1, the J call TRBJ1-3; unclear D gene. The germline V and J ends were trimmed by 3 bases and 0 bases, with 12 bases remaining between them. CDR3 length equals 15 residues. The germline V gene has CDR1 SQVTM and CDR2 ANQGSEA. As DNA, the CDR3 is TGCAGCGTTGAGGGCAGTCCCTCCTCTGGAAACACCATATATTTT. Translation gives CSVEGSPSSGNTIYF.

The chain employs TRBV7-3 and TRBJ1-2, with a tentative D call TRBD1 (5 bases). Trimming shortened V by 2 bases and J by 7 bases, and 11 bases separated the two germline ends. Looked up from germline, CDR1 is SGHTA and CDR2 is FQGTGA. This CDR3 has 13 amino acids. In nucleotides, the CDR3 is TGTGCCAGCAGCTTATCAGGGTATGGTGGCTACACCTTC. The encoded protein is CASSLSGYGGYTF.

In the case of this clone: One end of the junction does not line up with germline, which may come from a read error. J is TRBJ1-5 and V is TRBV7-8; TRBD1 is a possible D gene (5 bases). The CDR3 sequence is 13 residues long. From germline, CDR1 is SGHVS and CDR2 FQNEAQ. Here the CDR3 reads CASSLAEGQPQHF. Here the CDR3 DNA reads TGTGCCAGCAGCCTAGCTGAGGGGCAGCCCCAGCATTTT.

This clone was recorded a few times. J is TRBJ2-7 and V is TRBV7-9; TRBD1 matches 7 bases. V shed 1 base, J shed 2 bases, and the junction held 2 bases outside the gene matches. The CDR3 length is 14 residues. Germline-derived CDR1 and CDR2 are SEHNR and FQNEAQ (reference sequence). The CDR3 region has the DNA TGTGCCAGCAGCTTAGGGGGACAGACCTACGAGCAGTACTTC. Translation: CASSLGGQTYEQYF.

This chain links TRBV2 with TRBJ1-4; D remains unclear. This CDR3 comprises 15 residues. Trimming left V 5 bases short and J 7 bases short, with 17 bases between. Germline assignment: CDR1 SNHLY and CDR2 FYNNEI. In DNA, the CDR3 is TGTGCCAGCAGTACTTCTCCCGGGTCGGTTGAAAAACTGTTTTTT. Translated: CASSTSPGSVEKLFF.

The gene calls are TRBV29-1 and TRBJ2-1; D possibly corresponds to TRBD2 (5 bases). Germline V lookup: CDR1 SQVTM, CDR2 ANQGSEA. This CDR3 is 16 amino acids long. Trimming removed 2 bases from V and 5 bases from J, with 19 bases in between. The CDR3 here is CSVEKWASGSDNEQFF. In DNA form, the CDR3 reads TGCAGCGTTGAAAAGTGGGCGTCAGGTAGCGACAATGAGCAGTTCTTC.

This clone has a single count. This sequence joins TRBV6-5 and TRBJ2-1; D is unclear. Germline CDR1 is MNHEY and CDR2 is SVGAGI. This CDR3 is built from 14 residues. V shed 2 bases and J shed 7 bases, with 12 bases lying between them. CDR3 residues: CASSYGPLVNEQFF. The DNA for the CDR3 is TGTGCCAGCAGTTACGGACCTCTAGTAAATGAGCAGTTCTTC.

The genes are TRBV5-4 and TRBJ2-1; 9 bases line up with TRBD1. J lost 6 bases, V lost 7 bases, and 8 bases had no gene match. The CDR3 runs to 14 residues. Germline CDR1 and CDR2: SGHNT and YYREEE (reference sequence). CDR3 bases: TGTGCCAGCTCAGGGGACAGGGTAACCAATGAGCAGTTCTTC. Protein: CASSGDRVTNEQFF.

V and J are TRBV11-2 and TRBJ1-2; D is perhaps TRBD1 (5 bases). Germline loops: CDR1 SGHAT, CDR2 FQNNGV. Trimming took 3 bases from V and 6 from J, leaving 11 bases between them. CDR3 length equals 13 residues. The CDR3, as DNA: TGTGCCAGCAGCTTCGGGACGTACCATGGCTACACCTTC. As protein: CASSFGTYHGYTF.

J is TRBJ2-7 and V is TRBV15; TRBD1 matches 9 bases. The J segment lost 4 bases and the V segment lost 5 bases, leaving 6 bases of the junction unmatched. Germline assignment: CDR1 LNHNV and CDR2 YYDKDF (reference sequence). CDR3 size: 14 residues. CDR3: CATSGDRGGYEQYF. For the CDR3, the DNA is TGTGCCACCAGCGGCGACAGGGGGGGGTACGAGCAGTACTTC.

V is TRBV11-2 and J is TRBJ2-7, with D unclear. Germline CDR1 and CDR2: SGHAT and FQNNGV. V lost 1 base and J lost 2, with 15 bases in between. The CDR3 consists of 16 residues. In nucleotides, the CDR3 is TGTGCCAGCAGCTTAGGGACGGCAACCCGGACCTACGAGCAGTACTTC. Residues: CASSLGTATRTYEQYF.

J is TRBJ2-1 and V is TRBV7-9; D gene unclear. Germline CDR1 SEHNR, CDR2 FQNEAQ (reference sequence). This CDR3 contains 13 residues. With 4 bases removed from V and 7 bases from J, the gap between germline ends came to 11 bases. The CDR3 bases are TGTGCCAGCAGCTCGACGGAGAGGAATGAGCAGTTCTTC. It translates to CASSSTERNEQFF.

This clone appeared a single time. The rearrangement joins TRBV15 to TRBJ2-3, with TRBD2 matching over 9 bases. V lost 4 bases to trimming and J lost 2 bases; unmatched junction nucleotides: 7. The germline V gene encodes CDR1 LNHNV and CDR2 YYDKDF (reference sequence). CDR3 size: 16 residues. This CDR3 reads CATSISLAGFTDTQYF. The CDR3, as DNA: TGTGCCACCAGCATATCCCTAGCGGGGTTCACAGATACGCAGTATTTT.

The chain recombines TRBV19 with TRBJ2-1; either TRBD1 or TRBD2 may fit D (5 bases each). With 1 base removed from V and 6 bases from J, the gap between germline ends came to 13 bases. Germline V gives CDR1 LNHDA, CDR2 SQIVND (reference sequence). This CDR3 is 15 amino acids long. The CDR3 loop reads CASSIGGARANEQFF. The CDR3 nucleotides read TGTGCCAGTAGTATAGGAGGGGCCAGGGCCAATGAGCAGTTCTTC.

This clone was detected only a few times. The chain carries TRBV7-9 and TRBJ1-2; D remains unclear. The V and J ends lost 5 bases and 8 bases respectively, with 12 bases between them. CDR3 length: 12 amino acids. The germline V gene has CDR1 SEHNR and CDR2 FQNEAQ (reference sequence). The CDR3 sequence is CASSPMSGGYTF. The CDR3 DNA is TGTGCCAGCAGCCCCATGTCTGGGGGCTACACCTTC. Full variable domain (outside the CDR3, taken from reference TRBV7-9 and TRBJ1-2): DTGVSQNPRHKITKRGQNVTFRCDPISEHNRLYWYRQTLGQGPEFLTYFQNEAQLEKSRLLSDRFSAERPKGSFSTLEIQRTEQGDSAMYLCASSPMSGGYTFGSGTRLTVV.

This chain uses TRBV5-1 with TRBJ2-1, with 12 bases identical to TRBD2. The J segment lost 0 bases and the V segment lost 4 bases, leaving 8 bases of the junction unmatched. The germline V gene encodes CDR1 SGHRS and CDR2 YFSETQ. The CDR3 is 18 amino acids. CDR3 DNA sequence: TGCGCCAGCAGCATACTAGCGGGAGGAACCAGCTCCTACAATGAGCAGTTCTTC. Its translation is CASSILAGGTSSYNEQFF.